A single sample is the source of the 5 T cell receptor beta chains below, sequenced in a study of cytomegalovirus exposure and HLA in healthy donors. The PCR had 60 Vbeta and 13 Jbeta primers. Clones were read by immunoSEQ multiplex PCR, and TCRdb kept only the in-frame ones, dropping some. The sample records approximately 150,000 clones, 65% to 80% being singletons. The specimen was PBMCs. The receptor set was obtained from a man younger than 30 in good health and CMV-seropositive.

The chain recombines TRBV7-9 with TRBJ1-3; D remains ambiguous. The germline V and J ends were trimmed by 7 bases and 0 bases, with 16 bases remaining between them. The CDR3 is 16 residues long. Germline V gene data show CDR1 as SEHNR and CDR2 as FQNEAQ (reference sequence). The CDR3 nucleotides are TGTGCCAGCACCCTCAGTGGGAGAAACTCTGGAAACACCATATATTTT. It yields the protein CASTLSGRNSGNTIYF. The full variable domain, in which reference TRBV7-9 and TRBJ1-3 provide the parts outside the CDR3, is DTGVSQNPRHKITKRGQNVTFRCDPISEHNRLYWYRQTLGQGPEFLTYFQNEAQLEKSRLLSDRFSAERPKGSFSTLEIQRTEQGDSAMYLCASTLSGRNSGNTIYFGEGSWLTVV.

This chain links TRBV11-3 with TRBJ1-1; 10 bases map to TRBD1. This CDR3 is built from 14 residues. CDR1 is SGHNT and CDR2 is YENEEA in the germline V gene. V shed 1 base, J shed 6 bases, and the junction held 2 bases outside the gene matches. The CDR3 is CASSLGQGAAEAFF. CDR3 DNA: TGTGCCAGCAGCTTAGGACAGGGGGCGGCTGAAGCTTTCTTT.

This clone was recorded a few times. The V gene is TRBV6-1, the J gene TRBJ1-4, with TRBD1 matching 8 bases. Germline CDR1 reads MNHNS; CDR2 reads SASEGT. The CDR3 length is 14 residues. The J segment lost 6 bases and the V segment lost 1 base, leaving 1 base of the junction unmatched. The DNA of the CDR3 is TGTGCCAGCAGTGAAGGACAGGGGTATGAAAAACTGTTTTTT. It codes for CASSEGQGYEKLFF.

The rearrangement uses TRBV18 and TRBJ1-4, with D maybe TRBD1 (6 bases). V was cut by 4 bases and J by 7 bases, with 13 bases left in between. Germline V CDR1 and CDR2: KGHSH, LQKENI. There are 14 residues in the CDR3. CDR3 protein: CASSLGRRGEKLFF. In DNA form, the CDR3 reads TGTGCCAGCTCACTGGGACGCAGGGGTGAAAAACTGTTTTTT.

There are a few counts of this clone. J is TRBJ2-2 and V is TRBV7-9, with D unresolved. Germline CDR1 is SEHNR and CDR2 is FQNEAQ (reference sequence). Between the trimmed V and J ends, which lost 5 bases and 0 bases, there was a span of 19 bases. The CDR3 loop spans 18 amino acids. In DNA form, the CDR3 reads TGTGCCAGCAGCCACCCCCCAGGTAGTGCGACGAACACCGGGGAGCTGTTTTTT. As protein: CASSHPPGSATNTGELFF. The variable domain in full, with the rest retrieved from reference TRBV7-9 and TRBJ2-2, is DTGVSQNPRHKITKRGQNVTFRCDPISEHNRLYWYRQTLGQGPEFLTYFQNEAQLEKSRLLSDRFSAERPKGSFSTLEIQRTEQGDSAMYLCASSHPPGSATNTGELFFGEGSRLTVL.